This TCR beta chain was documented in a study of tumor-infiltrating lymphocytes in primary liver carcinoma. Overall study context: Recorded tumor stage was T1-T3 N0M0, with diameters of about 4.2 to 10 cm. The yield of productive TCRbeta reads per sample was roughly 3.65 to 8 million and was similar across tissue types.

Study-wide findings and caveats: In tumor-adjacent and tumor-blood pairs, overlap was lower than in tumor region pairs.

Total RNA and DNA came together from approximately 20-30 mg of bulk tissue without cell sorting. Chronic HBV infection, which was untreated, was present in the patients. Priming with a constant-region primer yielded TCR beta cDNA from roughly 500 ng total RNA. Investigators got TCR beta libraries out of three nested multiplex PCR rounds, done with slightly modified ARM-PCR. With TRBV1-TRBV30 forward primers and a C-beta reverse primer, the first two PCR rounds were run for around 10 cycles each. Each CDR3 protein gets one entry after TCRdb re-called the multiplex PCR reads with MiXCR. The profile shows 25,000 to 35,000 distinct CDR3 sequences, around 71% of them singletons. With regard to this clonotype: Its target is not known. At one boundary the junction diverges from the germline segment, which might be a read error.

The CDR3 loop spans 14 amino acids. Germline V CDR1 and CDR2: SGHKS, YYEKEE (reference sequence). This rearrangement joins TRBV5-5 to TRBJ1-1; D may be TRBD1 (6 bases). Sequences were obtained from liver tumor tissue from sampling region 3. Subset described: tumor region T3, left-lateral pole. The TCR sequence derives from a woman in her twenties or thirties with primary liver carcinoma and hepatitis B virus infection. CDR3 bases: TGCGCCAGCAGCTTGTGGGCAGGGGCCACTGAAGCTTTCTTT. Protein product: CASSLWAGATEAFF.